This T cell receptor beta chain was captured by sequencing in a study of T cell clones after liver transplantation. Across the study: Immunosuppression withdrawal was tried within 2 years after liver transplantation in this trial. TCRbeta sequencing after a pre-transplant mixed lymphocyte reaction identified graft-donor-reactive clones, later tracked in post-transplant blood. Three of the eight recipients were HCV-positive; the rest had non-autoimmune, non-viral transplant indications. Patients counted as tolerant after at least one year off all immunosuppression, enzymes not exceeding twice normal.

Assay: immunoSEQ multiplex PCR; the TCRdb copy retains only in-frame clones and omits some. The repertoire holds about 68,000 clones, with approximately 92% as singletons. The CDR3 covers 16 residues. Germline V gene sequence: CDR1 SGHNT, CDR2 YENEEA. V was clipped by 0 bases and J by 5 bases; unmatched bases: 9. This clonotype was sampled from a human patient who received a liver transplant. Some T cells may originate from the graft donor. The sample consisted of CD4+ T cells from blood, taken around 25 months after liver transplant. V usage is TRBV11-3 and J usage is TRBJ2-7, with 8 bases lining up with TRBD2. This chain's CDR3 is CASSLELGLVGNEQYF. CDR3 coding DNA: TGTGCCAGCAGCTTAGAGCTGGGACTAGTAGGGAACGAGCAGTACTTC.